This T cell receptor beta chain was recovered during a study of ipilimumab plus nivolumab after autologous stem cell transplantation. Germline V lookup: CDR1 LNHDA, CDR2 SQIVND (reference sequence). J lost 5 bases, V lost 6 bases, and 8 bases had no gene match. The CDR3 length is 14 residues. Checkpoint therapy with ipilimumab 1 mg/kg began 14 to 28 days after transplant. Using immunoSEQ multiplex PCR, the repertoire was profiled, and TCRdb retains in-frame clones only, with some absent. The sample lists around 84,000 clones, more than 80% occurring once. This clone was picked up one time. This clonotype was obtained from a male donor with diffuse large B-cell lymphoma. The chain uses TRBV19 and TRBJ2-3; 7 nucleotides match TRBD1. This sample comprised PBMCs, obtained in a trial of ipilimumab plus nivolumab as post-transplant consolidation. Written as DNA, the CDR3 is TGTGCCAGTAGAGGCAGGGGGTATGAAGATACGCAGTATTTT. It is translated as CASRGRGYEDTQYF. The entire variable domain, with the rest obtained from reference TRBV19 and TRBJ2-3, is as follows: DGGITQSPKYLFRKEGQNVTLSCEQNLNHDAMYWYRQDPGQGLRLIYYSQIVNDFQKGDIAEGYSVSREKKESFPLTVTSAQKNPTAFYLCASRGRGYEDTQYFGPGTRLTVL.